This T cell receptor (beta chain) was retrieved from a study of T cells in Graves' hyperthyroidism and ophthalmopathy. Study-level findings and limits: Ophthalmopathy, as predicted by the model, came a median 6.5 months after the prediction.

This clonotype was found many times. The antigen remains undetermined. V was pared by 0 bases and J by 6 bases, with 9 bases between. Germline assignment: CDR1 MNHEY and CDR2 SVGAGI. This CDR3 spans 14 amino acids. Regions amplified from RNA transcripts were the TCR beta CDR3 regions. In the first-round RT-PCR of the TCR CDR3, the HTBI primer set was used. MiXCR, applied by TCRdb to the multiplex PCR reads, yields one record per CDR3 protein. The sample holds 200,000 to 250,000 distinct CDR3 sequences; about 24% are singletons and the top ten take approximately 32%. Source material for PBMCs was about 10 ml fresh peripheral blood.

The chain joins TRBV6-5 to TRBJ1-5; possible D gene TRBD1, 5 bases. Sequenced sample: blood. The sequence derives from a woman in her thirties or forties with Graves' ophthalmopathy. The CDR3 DNA sequence: TGTGCCAGCAGTTACTCTGGGGGTACTCAGCCCCAGCATTTT. As protein: CASSYSGGTQPQHF.